The entry that follows covers one T cell receptor beta chain sequence. No cognate antigen has been identified for it. Base qualities are not at hand, and no much larger clone is one base apart. This sample stems from a study of shared clonotypes between healthy human individuals (dated by TCRdb to the early 2020s). About the investigation overall: Three men and two women, aged 18 to 49 years, made up the cohort. For each donor, CD4 naive and CD4 memory were each given three plates, CD8 naive was given two plates, and CD8 memory was given one plate. Blood TCR repertoires of roughly five healthy adults were deeply sequenced to estimate repertoire size and the extent of clonotype sharing between individuals. To increase sequencing depth and limit assay-specific biases, TCR repertoire library preparation and sequencing were carried out by different laboratories using diverse techniques. Between about 0.85 and 8.9 billion PBMCs per donor were obtained by leukapheresis.

The investigation overall reported the following: Incomplete sequencing was indicated by rarefaction of sorted-subset datasets, despite the large sequencing depth. About 5% of naive CD4, more than 3% of naive CD8, roughly 2.5% of memory CD4, and less than 0.45% of memory CD8 clonotypes were shared across a few donors. Pairwise subsampling indicated that sequencing depth was expected to affect the degree of clonotype sharing among donors. Sampling was restricted to blood, and TCR repertoires in tissues likely differ from the TCR repertoires found in blood. Compared with non-shared clonotypes, the clonotypes found in all four sorted-subset donors had higher generation probabilities. Naive subsets generally had larger estimated clonotype richness than memory subsets. Because the study included a small number of donors, the genetic and exposure-history diversity represented was limited.

Clipping removes 2 bases from V and 5 bases from J, with 19 as the unmatched junction base count. According to the germline V gene, CDR1 reads MGHRA and CDR2 reads YSYEKL. Spanning cysteine to phenylalanine, the CDR3 consists of 19 amino acids. The read is trimmed to its CDR3 DNA, 57 bases read in frame from base 1. For the CD8 naive samples, CD45RO-negative cells were positively selected for CCR7, yielding a CD45RA+CCR7+ population from which TemRA cells were excluded. Donors were healthy HIV-negative adults with no recently reported acute infections or vaccinations. Every donor was a Caucasian adult living in Nashville, Tennessee, USA. Blood was obtained by leukapheresis, after which PBMCs were separated by Ficoll-Histopaque density gradient centrifugation and cryopreserved in liquid nitrogen vapor phase. Analytical flow cytometry was used to check the purity and quantity of each magnetically sorted T cell population. Genomic DNA was isolated from each sorted fraction and quantified by UV absorbance on a Nanodrop 2000c.

TCR CDR3 regions were amplified from genomic DNA by multiplex PCR using the deep immunoSEQ assay. For each cell subset, the extracted genomic DNA was distributed evenly across all wells of several immunoSEQ 96-well plates, and each plate served as one replicate. For sorted subsets, about 0.2 ug genomic DNA, equal to tens of thousands of T cell genomes, was loaded into each replicate PCR. Purified libraries were quantified with a Qubit 3.0 fluorometer, sized on a Bioanalyzer 2100, and re-quantified with the KAPA Library Quantification kit. Every immunoSEQ 96-well plate was sequenced on a separate single-read 150-cycle Illumina NextSeq 550 flow cell. In the source study's methods: Because the immunoSEQ output included only junctional sequences and no quality scores, the filtering could not be the same as the filtering used for full-length reads. Sequences were annotated with PyIR, a Python wrapper for IgBLAST v1.9, and V/J genes and CDR3 were assigned using IMGT germline references. Reads were filtered out if the reads had weak V/J assignments (E-value above 1e-6), no CDR3, stop codons, out-of-frame junctions, or ambiguous translated residues. V3J clonotypes were defined as sequences sharing the same inferred V gene, J gene, and CDR3 amino acid sequence. Percentage overlap between repertoires was calculated by dividing the number of shared unique clonotypes by the size of the smaller repertoire. Richness of each repertoire was evaluated using RTK rarefaction, the Chao1 estimator, and Recon v2.1 estimates of unobserved clonotypes. Generation probabilities for all TCRbeta clonotypes obtained by the gDNA method from a handful of donors were computed using OLGA. TCRdb took over this immuneACCESS table, retaining in-frame rearrangements with V and J assigned. Such tables are incomplete; in checked studies, under half of the missing clones stem from an unresolved V gene, and the remainder is unexplained. The V and J calls and the clone size are those of that table, but D and trimming were determined from the DNA. Within this sample are about 680,000 clones, with approximately 90% of them counted one time only. About 24% of the sample rests with the top ten.

The sequence came from a man younger than 40 in good health. The sample was naive CD8+ T cells sorted from blood. The sample's cell subset or site label, in plain terms: CD45RA+CCR7+. The chain is encoded by TRBV4-1 joined to TRBJ1-2, with 8 middle bases fitting TRBD1. The sequence in DNA is TGCGCCAGCAGCCAACCCGGAAATGTAGACAGGGGCAAAACTTATGGCTACACCTTC. Translation gives CASSQPGNVDRGKTYGYTF.